The entry that follows covers one T cell receptor beta chain sequence. This entry is derived from a study of shared clonotypes between healthy human individuals. Per the germline V gene, CDR1 is SQVTM and CDR2 is ANQGSEA. V gave up 7 bases and J gave up 1 base, with 3 bases separating them. The CDR3 runs 10 residues. At the deep level, the assay was run. TCRdb keeps only in-frame clones here, not all; method: immunoSEQ multiplex PCR. This table has roughly 2.5 million clones, approximately 92% appearing once. The receptor comes from a man between 18 and 29 years old in good health. The chain carries TRBV29-1 and TRBJ2-3, with D hard to call. What was sequenced was naive CD4+ T cells sorted from blood. The sample's subset: CD45RA+ positively selected. As DNA, the CDR3 is TGCAGCGGGCGCACAGATACGCAGTATTTT. It specifies CSGRTDTQYF.